This is a list of T cell receptor beta chains from one sample in a study of PD-1 blockade in classical Hodgkin lymphoma. Clones were sequenced by immunoSEQ multiplex PCR, and TCRdb holds only the in-frame ones, with some missing. This table has about 47,000 clones, over 70% appearing once. The sequencing here drew on peripheral blood mononuclear cells (PBMCs), taken before the fourth cycle of nivolumab. Receptors were obtained from a human donor with classical Hodgkin lymphoma. CDR3s include the opening cysteine and the closing phenylalanine or tryptophan. Each record gives: J gene, CDR3 length, V gene, D gene, clone size, CDR3 DNA, CDR3 protein. A D gene is named only where the DNA matches it firmly. Expanded clones are given a class, and other clones once, few, many or no size at all.

TRBJ2-5 | 15 | TRBV19 | NA | once | TGTGCCAGTAGTATAGAGGGCAGCTCGGGGGAGACCCAGTACTTC | CASSIEGSSGETQYF
TRBJ2-1 | 13 | TRBV7-2 | NA | NA | TGTGCCAGCAGCTTGGGGACAACGAGGCGGGAGTTCTTC | CASSLGTTRREFF
TRBJ2-7 | 15 | TRBV6-5 | TRBD1 | once | TGTGCCAGCAGTTACGATGCAGGGGGCGCGAACGAGCAGTACTTC | CASSYDAGGANEQYF
TRBJ1-5 | 16 | TRBV28 | NA | NA | TGTGCCAGCAGTCGGCCCGGGGCAGTAAGCAATCAGCCCCAGCATTTT | CASSRPGAVSNQPQHF
TRBJ2-1 | 12 | TRBV21-1 | NA | NA | TGTGCCAGCAGCAAAGTACTTAATGAGCAGTTCTTC | CASSKVLNEQFF
TRBJ2-3 | 15 | TRBV2 | TRBD2 | once | TGTGCCAGCAGATATGGCGGGGGGGCAGGAGATACGCAGTATTTT | CASRYGGGAGDTQYF
TRBJ1-2 | 13 | TRBV11-3 | NA | few | TGTGCCAGCAGCCGAACGAGAGACTATGGCTACACCTTC | CASSRTRDYGYTF
TRBJ2-7 | 21 | TRBV7-2 | TRBD2 | NA | TGTGCCAGCAGCTTAGCATCAGGGTGGTCTAGCGGGAGGGTTAGCTCCTACGAGCAGTACTTC | CASSLASGWSSGRVSSYEQYF
TRBJ2-3 | 16 | TRBV18 | NA | NA | TGTGCCAGCTCACCACCGCGGACCAGAAGCACAGATACGCAGTATTTT | CASSPPRTRSTDTQYF
TRBJ2-2 | 14 | TRBV5-4 | NA | many | TGTGCCAGCAGCCCAGCAGCTTTGTCCGGGGAGCTGTTTTTT | CASSPAALSGELFF
TRBJ2-5 | 15 | TRBV7-8 | TRBD1 | NA | TGTGCCAGCAGCTTACTGGACAGGGGTGAAGAGACCCAGTACTTC | CASSLLDRGEETQYF
TRBJ2-3 | 15 | TRBV19 | TRBD1 | NA | TGTGCCAGTAGTATAGAGGACAGGGTGGAAGATACGCAGTATTTT | CASSIEDRVEDTQYF
TRBJ1-1 | 14 | TRBV30 | NA | NA | TGTGCCTGGAGGGGCCGGGGGCCGGACACTGAAGCTTTCTTT | CAWRGRGPDTEAFF
TRBJ1-1 | 15 | TRBV5-5 | NA | NA | TGTGCCAGCAGCCACACGGCACAGGGGAACACTGAAGCTTTCTTT | CASSHTAQGNTEAFF
TRBJ2-1 | 15 | TRBV6-1 | TRBD2 | NA | TGTGCCAGCAGTAAGACTAGCGGGGGGGCTGGGGAGCAGTTCTTC | CASSKTSGGAGEQFF
TRBJ2-7 | 13 | TRBV5-1 | NA | NA | TGCGCCAGCAGCCCCTGGGACGGCAACGAGCAGTACTTC | CASSPWDGNEQYF
TRBJ2-1 | 14 | TRBV4-1 | NA | many | TGCGCCAGCAGCCAAGAATCCCAAAGGAATGAGCAGTTCTTC | CASSQESQRNEQFF
TRBJ2-7 | 11 | TRBV20-1 | NA | NA | TGCAGTGCACCGGGACCTCTTGAGCAGTACTTC | CSAPGPLEQYF
TRBJ1-5 | 14 | TRBV19 | NA | NA | TGTGCCAGTAGTATGTCGTGGGGTAATCAGCCCCAGCATTTT | CASSMSWGNQPQHF
TRBJ1-1 | 14 | TRBV10-2 | NA | NA | TGCGCCAGCAGTGGAAGAGCTGGGAACACTGAAGCTTTCTTT | CASSGRAGNTEAFF
TRBJ2-7 | 14 | TRBV5-6 | NA | NA | TGTGCCAGCAGCTACGGACAGCAATCCTACGAGCAGTACTTC | CASSYGQQSYEQYF
TRBJ1-4 | 15 | TRBV27 | TRBD1 | few | TGTGCCAGCAGTTCGCCCGCAGGGGGAAATGAAAAACTGTTTTTT | CASSSPAGGNEKLFF
TRBJ2-5 | 16 | TRBV11-3 | NA | NA | TGTGCCAGCAGCTTAGGGTCAGGGCCGGTCCTGGGGGCCCAGTACTTC | CASSLGSGPVLGAQYF
TRBJ2-7 | 12 | TRBV2 | NA | NA | TGTGCCAGCAGTGAAGCCCCCTACGAGCAGTACTTC | CASSEAPYEQYF
TRBJ1-5 | 16 | TRBV7-2 | NA | few | TGTGCCAGCAGCTTACTCGCGTTTCAAGGGAATCAGCCCCAGCATTTT | CASSLLAFQGNQPQHF
TRBJ1-1 | 17 | TRBV7-9 | TRBD1 | NA | TGTGCCAGCAGCTTAGATTCGGCAGGGGGCTCGAACACTGAAGCTTTCTTT | CASSLDSAGGSNTEAFF
TRBJ2-2 | 14 | TRBV19 | NA | NA | TGTGCCAGTGTGGGACGGGTAAACACCGGGGAGCTGTTTTTT | CASVGRVNTGELFF
TRBJ2-3 | 13 | TRBV30 | TRBD2 | NA | TGTGCCTGGAGTCTAGCGGGAGCTAATACGCAGTATTTT | CAWSLAGANTQYF
TRBJ1-4 | 15 | TRBV21-1 | NA | NA | TGTGCCAGCAGCCGAACCAGGGAACTGGGTGAAAAACTGTTTTTT | CASSRTRELGEKLFF
TRBJ2-7 | 14 | TRBV6-5 | NA | NA | TGTGCCAGCAGTTACTTCTCCTGGGGAGACGAGCAGTACTTC | CASSYFSWGDEQYF
TRBJ2-1 | 14 | TRBV7-3 | TRBD2 | NA | TGTGCCAGCAGCGGCGGGAGCTCCTACAATGAGCAGTTCTTC | CASSGGSSYNEQFF
TRBJ2-3 | 19 | TRBV11-2 | NA | NA | TGTGCCAGCAGCTTAGGGGGGGCCAATGCGGTGGGAAGCACAGATACGCAGTATTTT | CASSLGGANAVGSTDTQYF
TRBJ2-3 | 15 | TRBV4-1 | NA | few | TGCGCCAGCAGCCAAGATTGGACTCCTACACAGGGGCAGTATTTT | CASSQDWTPTQGQYF
TRBJ2-2 | 11 | TRBV30 | NA | NA | TGTGCCTGGAGTGCCACCGGGGAGCTGTTTTTT | CAWSATGELFF
TRBJ2-2 | 15 | TRBV7-2 | NA | NA | TGTGCCAGCAGCCCCCACCCAGGGGACACCGGGGAGCTGTTTTTT | CASSPHPGDTGELFF
TRBJ2-1 | 17 | TRBV19 | NA | NA | TGTGCCAGTAGTATTGGTAGGGCCCCGAGCTCCTACAATGAGCAGTTCTTC | CASSIGRAPSSYNEQFF
TRBJ1-5 | 14 | TRBV19 | NA | NA | TGTGCCAGTAGTATAGGGGACCGGGGACAGCCCCAGCATTTT | CASSIGDRGQPQHF
TRBJ1-4 | 12 | TRBV2 | NA | NA | TGTGCCAGCAGTGAAGCGCTTCGAAAACTGTTTTTT | CASSEALRKLFF